This T cell receptor beta chain comes out of a study of regulatory T cells in long-lasting Graves disease. General study points: Patients with persistent disease showed a bias toward TRBV28, TRBJ1-2 and TRBJ2-5.

Time point denoted: newly diagnosed GD, antithyroid drugs for less than 3 months. From PBMCs, RNA was extracted and then used to make the TCR library. Through Arm-PCR of CDR3 regions and iRepertoire HTBI primers, TCR beta libraries were built. Each CDR3 protein gets one entry after TCRdb re-called the multiplex PCR reads with MiXCR. Altogether around 480,000 distinct CDR3 sequences are present, 15% to 20% being singletons, with the ten largest covering 9.5% to 15%. As to this clonotype: Antigen specificity is unknown.

V lost 1 base and J 0 bases, leaving 16 bases between the germline ends. This CDR3 region has 17 residues. The germline V gene encodes CDR1 DFQATT and CDR2 SNEGSKA (reference sequence). This sample also appeared in a second study, on T cells in Graves' hyperthyroidism and ophthalmopathy. That investigation notes: An initial round of RT-PCR targeting the TCR CDR3 relied on the HTBI primer set.

Sequenced material: peripheral blood mononuclear cells (PBMCs), taken at new diagnosis, from a patient treated with antithyroid drugs. This TCR was recovered from a man between 40 and 49 years old with Graves disease. The chain carries TRBV20-1 and TRBJ1-5; D gene uncertain. Written as DNA, the CDR3 is TGCAGTGCTAGAGGGGTGGGAGTGCGACCTAGCAATCAGCCCCAGCATTTT. Translating it yields CSARGVGVRPSNQPQHF.